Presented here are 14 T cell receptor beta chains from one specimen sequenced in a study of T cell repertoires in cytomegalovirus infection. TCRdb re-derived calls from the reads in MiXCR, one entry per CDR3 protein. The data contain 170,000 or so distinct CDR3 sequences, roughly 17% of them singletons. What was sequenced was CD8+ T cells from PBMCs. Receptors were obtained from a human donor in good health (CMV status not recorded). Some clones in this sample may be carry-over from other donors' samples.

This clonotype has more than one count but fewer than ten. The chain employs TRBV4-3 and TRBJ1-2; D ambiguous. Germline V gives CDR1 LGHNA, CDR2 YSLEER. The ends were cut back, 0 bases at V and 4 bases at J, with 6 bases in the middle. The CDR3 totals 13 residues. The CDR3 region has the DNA TGCGCCAGCAGCCAAGAAACTGGCTATGGCTACACCTTC. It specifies CASSQETGYGYTF.

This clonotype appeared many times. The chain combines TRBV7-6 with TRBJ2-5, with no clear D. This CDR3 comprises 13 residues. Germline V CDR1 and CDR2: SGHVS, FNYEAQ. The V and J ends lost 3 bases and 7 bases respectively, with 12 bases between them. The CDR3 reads CASSLETLRTQYF. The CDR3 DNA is TGTGCCAGCAGCTTGGAAACATTGAGGACCCAGTACTTC.

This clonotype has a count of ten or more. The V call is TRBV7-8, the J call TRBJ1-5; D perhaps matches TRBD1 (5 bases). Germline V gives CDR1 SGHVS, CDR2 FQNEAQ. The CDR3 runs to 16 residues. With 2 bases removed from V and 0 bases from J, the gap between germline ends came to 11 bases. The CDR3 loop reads CASSLIPGYSNQPQHF. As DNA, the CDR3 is TGTGCCAGCAGCTTAATCCCAGGGTATAGCAATCAGCCCCAGCATTTT.

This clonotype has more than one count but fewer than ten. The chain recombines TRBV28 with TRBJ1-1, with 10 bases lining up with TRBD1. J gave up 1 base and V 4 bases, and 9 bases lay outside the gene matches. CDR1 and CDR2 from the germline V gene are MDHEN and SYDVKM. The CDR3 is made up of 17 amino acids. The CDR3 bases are TGTGCCAGCAGTTCCCGGGACAGGGGAGTGGGGAACACTGAAGCTTTCTTT. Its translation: CASSSRDRGVGNTEAFF.

For the CDR3, the DNA is TGTGCTAGTGGTTTTGAGGGGACCAACACCGGGGAGCTGTTTTTT. Amino acid sequence: CASGFEGTNTGELFF. The chain uses TRBV12-5 and TRBJ2-2, with D possibly called TRBD1 or TRBD2 (5 bases each). This CDR3 has 15 amino acids. Germline values: CDR1 LGHNT, CDR2 FRNRAP. The V and J ends lost 3 bases and 2 bases respectively, with 10 bases between them.

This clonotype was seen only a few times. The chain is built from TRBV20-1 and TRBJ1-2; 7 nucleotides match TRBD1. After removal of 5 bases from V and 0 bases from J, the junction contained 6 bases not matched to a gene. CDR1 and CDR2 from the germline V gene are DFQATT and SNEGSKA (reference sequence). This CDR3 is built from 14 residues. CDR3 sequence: CSAGRDRTNYGYTF. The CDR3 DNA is TGCAGTGCTGGACGGGACAGAACTAACTATGGCTACACCTTC.

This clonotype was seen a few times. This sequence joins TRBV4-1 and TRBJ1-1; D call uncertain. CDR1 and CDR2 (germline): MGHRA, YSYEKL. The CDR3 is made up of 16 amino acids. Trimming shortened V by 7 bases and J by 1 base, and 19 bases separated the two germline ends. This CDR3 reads CASNPEIGSRNTEAFF. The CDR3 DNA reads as TGCGCCAGCAACCCGGAGATCGGCAGCCGGAACACTGAAGCTTTCTTT.

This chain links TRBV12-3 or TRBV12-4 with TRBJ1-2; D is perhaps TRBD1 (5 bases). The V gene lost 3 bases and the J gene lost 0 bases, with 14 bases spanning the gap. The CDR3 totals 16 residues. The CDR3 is CASSLSGAASNYGYTF. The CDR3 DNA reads TGTGCCAGCAGTTTGAGTGGGGCCGCCTCTAACTATGGCTACACCTTC.

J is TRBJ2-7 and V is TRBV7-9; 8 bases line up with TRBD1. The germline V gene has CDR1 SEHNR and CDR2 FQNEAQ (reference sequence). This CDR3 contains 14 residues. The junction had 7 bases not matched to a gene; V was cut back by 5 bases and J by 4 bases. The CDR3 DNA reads TGTGCCAGCAGCCCGGACAGGGTTAGTTACGAGCAGTACTTC. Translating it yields CASSPDRVSYEQYF.

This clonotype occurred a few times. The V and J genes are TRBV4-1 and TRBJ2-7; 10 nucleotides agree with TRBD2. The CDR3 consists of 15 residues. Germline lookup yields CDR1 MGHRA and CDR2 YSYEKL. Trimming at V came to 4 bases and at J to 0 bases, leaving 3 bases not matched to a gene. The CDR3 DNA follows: TGCGCCAGCAGCCCAATAGCGGGGGGCTCCTACGAGCAGTACTTC. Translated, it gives CASSPIAGGSYEQYF.

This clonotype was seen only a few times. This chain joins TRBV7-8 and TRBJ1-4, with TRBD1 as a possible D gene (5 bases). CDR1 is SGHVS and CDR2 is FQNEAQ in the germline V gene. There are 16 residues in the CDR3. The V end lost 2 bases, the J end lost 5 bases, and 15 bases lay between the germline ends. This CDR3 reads CASSLIGGRENEKLFF. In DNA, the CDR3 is TGTGCCAGCAGCTTAATCGGCGGCAGGGAGAATGAAAAACTGTTTTTT. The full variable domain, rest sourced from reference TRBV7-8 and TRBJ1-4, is GAGVSQSPRYKVAKRGQDVALRCDPISGHVSLFWYQQALGQGPEFLTYFQNEAQLDKSGLPSDRFFAERPEGSVSTLKIQRTQQEDSAVYLCASSLIGGRENEKLFFGSGTQLSVL.

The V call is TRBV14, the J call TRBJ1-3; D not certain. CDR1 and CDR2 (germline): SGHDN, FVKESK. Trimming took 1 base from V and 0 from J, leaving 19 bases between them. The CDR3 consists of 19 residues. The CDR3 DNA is TGTGCCAGCAGCCAAGGAACGGATCGTAGTAAGGGCTCTGGAAACACCATATATTTT. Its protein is CASSQGTDRSKGSGNTIYF.

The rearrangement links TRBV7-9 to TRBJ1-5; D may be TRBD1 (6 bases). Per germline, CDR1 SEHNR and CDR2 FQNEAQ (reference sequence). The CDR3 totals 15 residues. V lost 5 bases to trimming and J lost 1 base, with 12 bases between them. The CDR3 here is CASSRTGSSNQPQHF. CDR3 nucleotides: TGTGCCAGCAGCCGAACAGGGAGCAGCAATCAGCCCCAGCATTTT.

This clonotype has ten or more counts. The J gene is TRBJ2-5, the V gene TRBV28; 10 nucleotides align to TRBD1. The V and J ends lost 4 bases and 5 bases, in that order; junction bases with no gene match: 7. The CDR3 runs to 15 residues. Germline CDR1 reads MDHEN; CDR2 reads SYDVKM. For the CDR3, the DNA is TGTGCCAGCAGTTCCGGGACAGGGGTTTGGGAGACCCAGTACTTC. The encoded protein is CASSSGTGVWETQYF.